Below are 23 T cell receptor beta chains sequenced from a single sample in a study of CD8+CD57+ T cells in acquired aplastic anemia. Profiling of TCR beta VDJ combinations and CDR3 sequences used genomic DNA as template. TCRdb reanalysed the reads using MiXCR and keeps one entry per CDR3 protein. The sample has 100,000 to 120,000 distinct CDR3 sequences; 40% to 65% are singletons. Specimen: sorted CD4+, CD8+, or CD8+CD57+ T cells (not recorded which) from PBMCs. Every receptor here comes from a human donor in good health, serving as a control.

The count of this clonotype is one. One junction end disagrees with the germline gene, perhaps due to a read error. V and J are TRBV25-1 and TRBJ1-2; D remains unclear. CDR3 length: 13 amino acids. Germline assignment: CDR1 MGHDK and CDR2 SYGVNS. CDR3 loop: CASSFRAFYGYNF. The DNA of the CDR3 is TGTGCCAGCAGTTTTAGGGCCTTCTATGGCTACAACTTC.

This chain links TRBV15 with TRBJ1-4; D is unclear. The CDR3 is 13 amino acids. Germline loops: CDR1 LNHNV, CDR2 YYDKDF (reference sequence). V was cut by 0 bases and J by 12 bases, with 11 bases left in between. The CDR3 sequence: CATSRDFFSQLFF. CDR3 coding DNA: TGTGCCACCAGCAGAGATTTTTTTTCCCAACTGTTTTTT.

CDR3 bases: TGTGCCAGCAGCCAGGGACTCCCGAGCGTCAAGAATACGCAGTATTTT. This sequence encodes CASSQGLPSVKNTQYF. The rearrangement uses TRBV7-8 and TRBJ2-3; possible D gene TRBD2, 6 bases. V lost 5 bases to trimming and J lost 7 bases, with 22 bases between them. The CDR3 is made up of 16 amino acids. Germline loops: CDR1 SGHVS, CDR2 FQNEAQ.

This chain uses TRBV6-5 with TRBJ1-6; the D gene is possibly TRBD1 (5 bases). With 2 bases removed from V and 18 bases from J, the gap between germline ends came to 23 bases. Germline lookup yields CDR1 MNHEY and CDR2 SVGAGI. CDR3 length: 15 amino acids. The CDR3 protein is CASSYHRPYEGKPHF. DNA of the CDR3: TGTGCCAGCAGTTACCATCGCCCCTACGAGGGGAAACCCCACTTT.

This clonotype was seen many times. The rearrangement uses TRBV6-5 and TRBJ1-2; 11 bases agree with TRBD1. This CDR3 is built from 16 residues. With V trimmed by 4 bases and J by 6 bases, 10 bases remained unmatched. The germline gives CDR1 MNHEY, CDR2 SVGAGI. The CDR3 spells CASSSWTGGALHGYTF. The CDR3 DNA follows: TGTGCCAGCAGTTCCTGGACAGGGGGCGCTCTCCATGGCTACACCTTC.

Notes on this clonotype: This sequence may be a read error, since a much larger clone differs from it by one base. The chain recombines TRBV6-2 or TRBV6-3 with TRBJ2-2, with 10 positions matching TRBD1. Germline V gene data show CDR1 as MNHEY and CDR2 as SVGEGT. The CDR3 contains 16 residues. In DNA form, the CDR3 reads TGTGCCAGCGAGGACAGGGGGATACCGAACACCGGGGAGCTGCTTTTT. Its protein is CASEDRGIPNTGELLF.

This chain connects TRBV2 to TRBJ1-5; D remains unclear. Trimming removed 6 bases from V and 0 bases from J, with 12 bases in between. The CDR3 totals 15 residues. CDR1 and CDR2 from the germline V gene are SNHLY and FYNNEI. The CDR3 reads CASRAGSNSNQPQHF. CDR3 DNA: TGTGCCAGCAGAGCCGGGTCAAATAGCAATCAGCCCCAGCATTTT.

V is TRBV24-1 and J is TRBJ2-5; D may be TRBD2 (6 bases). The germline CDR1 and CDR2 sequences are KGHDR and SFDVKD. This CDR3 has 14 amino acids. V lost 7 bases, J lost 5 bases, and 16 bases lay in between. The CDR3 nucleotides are TGTGCCACCAGCCCATCCGGGGGTGGGGAGACCCAGTACTTC. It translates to CATSPSGGGETQYF.

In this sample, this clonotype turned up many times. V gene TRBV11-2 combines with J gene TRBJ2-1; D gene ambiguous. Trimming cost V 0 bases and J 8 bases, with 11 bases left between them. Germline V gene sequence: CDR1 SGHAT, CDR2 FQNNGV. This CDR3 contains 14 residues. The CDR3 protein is CASSLDLAVDEQFF. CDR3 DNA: TGTGCCAGCAGCTTAGATTTAGCAGTCGATGAGCAGTTCTTC. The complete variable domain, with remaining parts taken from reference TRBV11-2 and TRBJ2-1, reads EAGVAQSPRYKIIEKRQSVAFWCNPISGHATLYWYQQILGQGPKLLIQFQNNGVVDDSQLPKDRFSAERLKGVDSTLKIQPAKLEDSAVYLCASSLDLAVDEQFFGPGTRLTVL.

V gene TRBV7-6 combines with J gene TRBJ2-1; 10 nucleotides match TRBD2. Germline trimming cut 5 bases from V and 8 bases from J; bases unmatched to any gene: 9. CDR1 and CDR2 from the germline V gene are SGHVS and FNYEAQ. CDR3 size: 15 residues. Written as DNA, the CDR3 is TGTGCCAGCAGCACCTCTAGCGGGGGCAGGGATGAGCAGTTCTTC. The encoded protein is CASSTSSGGRDEQFF.

The CDR3 sequence is CASSPYPGQSYEQYF. In DNA form, the CDR3 reads TGTGCCAGCAGCCCTTACCCGGGACAGTCCTACGAGCAGTACTTC. The chain employs TRBV25-1 and TRBJ2-7, with 7 bases identical to TRBD1. V was clipped by 6 bases and J by 1 base; unmatched bases: 9. The CDR3 consists of 15 residues. Germline values: CDR1 MGHDK, CDR2 SYGVNS.

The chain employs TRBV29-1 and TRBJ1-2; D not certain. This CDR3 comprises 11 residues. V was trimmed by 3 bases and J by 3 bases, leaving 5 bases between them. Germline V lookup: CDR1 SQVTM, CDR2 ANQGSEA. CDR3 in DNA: TGCAGCGTTGAGTTGGACTATGGCTACACCTTC. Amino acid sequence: CSVELDYGYTF.

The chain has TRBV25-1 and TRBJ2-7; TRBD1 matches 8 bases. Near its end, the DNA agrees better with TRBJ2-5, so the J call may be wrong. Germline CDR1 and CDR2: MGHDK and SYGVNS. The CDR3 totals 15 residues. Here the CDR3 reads CASSDHGQGVETQYF. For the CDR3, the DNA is TGTGCCAGCAGTGACCACGGACAGGGCGTGGAGACCCAGTACTTC.

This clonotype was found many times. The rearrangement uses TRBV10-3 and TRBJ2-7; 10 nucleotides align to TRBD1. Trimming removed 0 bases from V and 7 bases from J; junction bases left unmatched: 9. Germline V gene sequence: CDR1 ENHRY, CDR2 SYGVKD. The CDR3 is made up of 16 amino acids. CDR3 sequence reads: CAISESGTGAPGEQYF. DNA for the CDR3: TGTGCCATCAGTGAGTCGGGGACAGGGGCCCCTGGGGAGCAGTACTTC.

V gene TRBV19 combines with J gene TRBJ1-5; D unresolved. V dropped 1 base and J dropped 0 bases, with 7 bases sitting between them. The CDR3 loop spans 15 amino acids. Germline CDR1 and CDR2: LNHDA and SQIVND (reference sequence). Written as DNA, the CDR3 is TGTGCCAGTAGTATAGTGAGTAATAGCAATCAGCCCCAGCATTTT. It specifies CASSIVSNSNQPQHF. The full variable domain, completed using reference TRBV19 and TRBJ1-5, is DGGITQSPKYLFRKEGQNVTLSCEQNLNHDAMYWYRQDPGQGLRLIYYSQIVNDFQKGDIAEGYSVSREKKESFPLTVTSAQKNPTAFYLCASSIVSNSNQPQHFGDGTRLSIL.

CDR3 DNA sequence: TGTGCCAGCAGCTTAGGGGGCGGACTTAGCAATCAGCCCCAGCATTTT. This codes for CASSLGGGLSNQPQHF. The V gene is TRBV11-1, the J gene TRBJ1-5, with D perhaps matching TRBD1 (5 bases). Germline values: CDR1 SGHAT, CDR2 FQDESV (reference sequence). V lost 1 base, J lost 0 bases, and 10 bases lay in between. This CDR3 has 16 residues.

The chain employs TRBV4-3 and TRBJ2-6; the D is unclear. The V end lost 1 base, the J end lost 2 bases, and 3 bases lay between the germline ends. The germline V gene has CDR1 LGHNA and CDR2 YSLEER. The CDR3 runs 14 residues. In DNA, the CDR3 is TGCGCCAGCAGCCAAGCGGCTGGGGCCAACGTCCTGACTTTC. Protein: CASSQAAGANVLTF.

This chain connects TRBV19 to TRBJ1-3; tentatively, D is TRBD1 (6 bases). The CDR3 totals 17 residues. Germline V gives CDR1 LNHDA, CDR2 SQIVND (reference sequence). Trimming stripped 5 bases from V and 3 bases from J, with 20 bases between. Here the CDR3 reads CASSPTILRGGGNTIYF. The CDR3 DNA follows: TGTGCCAGTAGTCCTACAATTCTCAGGGGTGGTGGAAACACCATATATTTT.

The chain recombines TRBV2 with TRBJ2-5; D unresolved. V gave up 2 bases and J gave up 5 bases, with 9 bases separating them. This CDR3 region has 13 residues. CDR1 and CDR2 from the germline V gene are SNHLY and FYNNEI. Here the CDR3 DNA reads TGTGCCAGCAGTGAAAGCGCGCGGGAGACCCAGTACTTC. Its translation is CASSESARETQYF.

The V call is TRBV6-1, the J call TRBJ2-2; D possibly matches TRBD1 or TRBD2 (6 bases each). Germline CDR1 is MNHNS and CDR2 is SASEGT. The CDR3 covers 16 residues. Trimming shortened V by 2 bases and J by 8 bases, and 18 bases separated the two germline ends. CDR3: CASSERGLEGAGELFF. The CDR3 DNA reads TGTGCCAGCAGTGAACGGGGGCTCGAGGGCGCTGGGGAGCTGTTTTTT.

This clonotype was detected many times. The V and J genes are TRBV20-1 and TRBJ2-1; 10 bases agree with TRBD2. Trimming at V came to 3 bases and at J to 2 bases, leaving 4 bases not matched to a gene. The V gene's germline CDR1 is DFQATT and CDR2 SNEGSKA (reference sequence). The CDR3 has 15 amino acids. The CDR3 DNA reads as TGCAGTGCTAGTGCAAGCGGGGGGGCCTACAATGAGCAGTTCTTC. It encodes CSASASGGAYNEQFF.

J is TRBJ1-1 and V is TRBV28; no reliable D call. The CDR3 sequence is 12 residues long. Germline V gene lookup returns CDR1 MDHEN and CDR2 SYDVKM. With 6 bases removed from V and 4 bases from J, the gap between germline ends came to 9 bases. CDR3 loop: CASSPLGTEAFF. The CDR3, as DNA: TGTGCCAGCAGCCCCCTCGGCACTGAAGCTTTCTTT.

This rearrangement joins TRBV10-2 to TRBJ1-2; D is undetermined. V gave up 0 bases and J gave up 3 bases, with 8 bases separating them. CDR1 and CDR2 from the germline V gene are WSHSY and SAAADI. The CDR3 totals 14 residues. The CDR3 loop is CASSESNVDYGYTF. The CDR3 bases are TGCGCCAGCAGTGAGTCGAACGTCGACTATGGCTACACCTTC.